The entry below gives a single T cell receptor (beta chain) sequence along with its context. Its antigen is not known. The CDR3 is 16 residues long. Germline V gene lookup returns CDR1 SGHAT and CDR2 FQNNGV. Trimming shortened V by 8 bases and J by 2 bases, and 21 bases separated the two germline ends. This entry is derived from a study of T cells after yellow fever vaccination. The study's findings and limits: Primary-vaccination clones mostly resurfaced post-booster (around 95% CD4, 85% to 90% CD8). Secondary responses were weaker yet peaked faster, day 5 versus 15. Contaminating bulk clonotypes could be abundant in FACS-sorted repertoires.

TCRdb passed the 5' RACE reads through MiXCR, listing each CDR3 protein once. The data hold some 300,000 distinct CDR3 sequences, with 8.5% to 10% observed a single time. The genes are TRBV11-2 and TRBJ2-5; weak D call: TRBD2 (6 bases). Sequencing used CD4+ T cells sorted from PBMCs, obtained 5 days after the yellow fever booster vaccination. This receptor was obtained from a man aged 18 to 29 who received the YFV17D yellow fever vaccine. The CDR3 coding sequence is TGTGCCAGCGGCGGGCGGGCGACGAGCGGGCAAGAGACCCAGTACTTC. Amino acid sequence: CASGGRATSGQETQYF.